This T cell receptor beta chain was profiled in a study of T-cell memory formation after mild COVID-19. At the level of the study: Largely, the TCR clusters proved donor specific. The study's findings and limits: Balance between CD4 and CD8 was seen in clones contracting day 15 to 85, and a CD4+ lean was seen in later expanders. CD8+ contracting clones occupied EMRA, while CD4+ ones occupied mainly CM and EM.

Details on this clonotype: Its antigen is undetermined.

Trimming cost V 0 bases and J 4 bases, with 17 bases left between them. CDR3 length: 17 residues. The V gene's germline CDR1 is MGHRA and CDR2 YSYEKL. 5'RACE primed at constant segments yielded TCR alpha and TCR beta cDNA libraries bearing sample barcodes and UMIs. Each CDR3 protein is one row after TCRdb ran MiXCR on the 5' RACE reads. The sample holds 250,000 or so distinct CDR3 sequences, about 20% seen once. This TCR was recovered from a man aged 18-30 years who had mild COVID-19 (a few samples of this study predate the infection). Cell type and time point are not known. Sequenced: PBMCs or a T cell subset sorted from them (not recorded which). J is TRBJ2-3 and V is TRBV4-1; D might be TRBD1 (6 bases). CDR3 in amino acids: CASSQEVGTSEADTQYF. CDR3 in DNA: TGCGCCAGCAGCCAAGAAGTCGGGACATCGGAAGCAGATACGCAGTATTTT.